Listed below are T cell receptor beta chains from one sample, sequenced in a study of blood T cell repertoires in COVID-19. The data were produced by immunoSEQ multiplex PCR, yet TCRdb's version contains in-frame clones alone and is incomplete. The repertoire holds hundreds of thousands of clones, with around 88% as singletons. The sequencing sample was made of peripheral blood. The receptor source for this set is a man older than 75 with acute or convalescent COVID-19. Each CDR3 is given with its conserved first and last residue. D genes are given only for firm matches. Only some rows state a clone size, as once, few, many or a class for expanded clones.

CDR3aa: CASSGTGSTGELFF
CDR3nt: TGTGCCAGCAGTGGGACAGGGAGCACCGGGGAGCTGTTTTTT
abundance: NA
j_gene: TRBJ2-2
v_gene: TRBV28
d_gene: TRBD1

CDR3aa: CASRGLYTEAFF
CDR3nt: TGTGCCAGCAGGGGGCTTTACACTGAAGCTTTCTTT
abundance: NA
j_gene: TRBJ1-1
v_gene: TRBV2
d_gene: NA

CDR3aa: CASSSARGGTGGGQPQHF
CDR3nt: TGTGCCAGCAGCTCGGCCAGGGGCGGGACAGGGGGCGGTCAGCCCCAGCATTTT
abundance: NA
j_gene: TRBJ1-5
v_gene: TRBV28
d_gene: TRBD1

CDR3aa: CASSLGEGALSGNTIYF
CDR3nt: TGTGCCAGCAGCTTAGGTGAGGGAGCACTATCTGGAAACACCATATATTTT
abundance: NA
j_gene: TRBJ1-3
v_gene: TRBV7-2
d_gene: NA

CDR3aa: CASSFGTGDEKLFF
CDR3nt: TGTGCCAGCAGCTTTGGGACAGGGGATGAAAAACTGTTTTTT
abundance: NA
j_gene: TRBJ1-4
v_gene: TRBV7-8
d_gene: TRBD1

CDR3aa: CASSLRTGGADQPQHF
CDR3nt: TGTGCCAGCAGCTTGCGGACAGGGGGCGCGGATCAGCCCCAGCATTTT
abundance: NA
j_gene: TRBJ1-5
v_gene: TRBV7-2
d_gene: TRBD1

CDR3aa: CASNRQGGAYEQYF
CDR3nt: TGCGCCAGCAACCGACAGGGGGGGGCCTACGAGCAGTACTTC
abundance: NA
j_gene: TRBJ2-7
v_gene: TRBV10-2
d_gene: TRBD1

CDR3aa: CASSPGQLLLYEQYF
CDR3nt: TGTGCCAGTAGCCCCGGACAGCTCCTTCTCTACGAGCAGTACTTC
abundance: NA
j_gene: TRBJ2-7
v_gene: TRBV19
d_gene: NA

CDR3aa: CASSLAGQQETQYF
CDR3nt: TGTGCCAGCAGTTTGGCGGGACAGCAAGAGACCCAGTACTTC
abundance: NA
j_gene: TRBJ2-5
v_gene: TRBV28
d_gene: NA

CDR3aa: CASSPRPGGVAKNIQYF
CDR3nt: TGTGCCAGCAGCCCCCGCCCTGGCGGAGTAGCCAAAAACATTCAGTACTTC
abundance: NA
j_gene: TRBJ2-4
v_gene: TRBV7-6
d_gene: NA

CDR3aa: CASSRGLVKNTEAFF
CDR3nt: TGTGCCAGCAGTAGAGGCTTGGTCAAAAACACTGAAGCTTTCTTT
abundance: NA
j_gene: TRBJ1-1
v_gene: TRBV11-2
d_gene: NA

CDR3aa: CASTDQGQTTFRGSPLHF
CDR3nt: TGTGCCAGCACCGATCAGGGACAGACAACCTTCCGAGGTTCACCCCTCCACTTT
abundance: NA
j_gene: TRBJ1-6
v_gene: TRBV7-8
d_gene: TRBD1

CDR3aa: CASSPSGLKDEQFF
CDR3nt: TGTGCCAGCAGCCCTAGCGGGCTAAAGGATGAGCAGTTCTTC
abundance: NA
j_gene: TRBJ2-1
v_gene: TRBV3-1/TRBV3-2
d_gene: TRBD2

CDR3aa: CASRGQGASEAFF
CDR3nt: TGTGCCAGCAGAGGACAGGGGGCGTCTGAAGCTTTCTTT
abundance: few
j_gene: TRBJ1-1
v_gene: TRBV9
d_gene: TRBD1

CDR3aa: CAATQSGRSYNEQFF
CDR3nt: TGTGCCGCTACCCAGAGCGGGAGGTCCTACAATGAGCAGTTCTTC
abundance: NA
j_gene: TRBJ2-1
v_gene: TRBV7-9
d_gene: TRBD2

CDR3aa: CASRLGTSGSTEETQYF
CDR3nt: TGTGCCAGCAGGTTAGGGACTAGCGGGAGTACGGAAGAGACCCAGTACTTC
abundance: NA
j_gene: TRBJ2-5
v_gene: TRBV28
d_gene: TRBD2

CDR3aa: CASRGQVGQPQHF
CDR3nt: TGTGCCAGCAGGGGACAGGTGGGTCAGCCCCAGCATTTT
abundance: NA
j_gene: TRBJ1-5
v_gene: TRBV7-2
d_gene: TRBD1

CDR3aa: CASSLPGQGRNTEAFF
CDR3nt: TGTGCCAGCAGTTTACCGGGACAGGGTAGGAACACTGAAGCTTTCTTT
abundance: NA
j_gene: TRBJ1-1
v_gene: TRBV28
d_gene: TRBD1

CDR3aa: CASSLGVEAFF
CDR3nt: TGCGCCAGCAGCTTAGGGGTTGAAGCTTTCTTT
abundance: NA
j_gene: TRBJ1-1
v_gene: TRBV5-1
d_gene: NA

CDR3aa: CASSLYFGNTIYF
CDR3nt: TGTGCCAGCAGCTTATACTTCGGAAACACCATATATTTT
abundance: few
j_gene: TRBJ1-3
v_gene: TRBV11-2
d_gene: NA

CDR3aa: CASSPGEGPYNEQFF
CDR3nt: TGTGCCAGCAGCCCCGGGGAGGGCCCCTACAATGAGCAGTTCTTC
abundance: once
j_gene: TRBJ2-1
v_gene: TRBV11-3
d_gene: TRBD2

CDR3aa: CASSLGSSGGYEQYF
CDR3nt: TGTGCCAGCAGCTTAGGGTCTAGCGGGGGGTACGAGCAGTACTTC
abundance: once
j_gene: TRBJ2-7
v_gene: TRBV7-8
d_gene: TRBD2

CDR3aa: CASSLDPGVNEQFF
CDR3nt: TGTGCCAGCAGCTTGGATCCGGGAGTGAATGAGCAGTTCTTC
abundance: few
j_gene: TRBJ2-1
v_gene: TRBV5-4
d_gene: NA

CDR3aa: CASSYGQGVLADTQYF
CDR3nt: TGTGCCAGCAGTTACGGACAGGGGGTTTTGGCAGATACGCAGTATTTT
abundance: NA
j_gene: TRBJ2-3
v_gene: TRBV6-5
d_gene: TRBD1

CDR3aa: CASSPRLTYEQYF
CDR3nt: TGTGCCAGCAGCCCCAGACTAACCTACGAGCAGTACTTC
abundance: NA
j_gene: TRBJ2-7
v_gene: TRBV7-2
d_gene: NA

CDR3aa: CASTSSGGQETQYF
CDR3nt: TGTGCCAGCACGTCTAGCGGGGGCCAAGAGACCCAGTACTTC
abundance: NA
j_gene: TRBJ2-5
v_gene: TRBV6-5
d_gene: TRBD2

CDR3aa: CASSQLAGGSYEQYF
CDR3nt: TGTGCCAGCAGCCAACTAGCGGGAGGGAGCTACGAGCAGTACTTC
abundance: NA
j_gene: TRBJ2-7
v_gene: TRBV3-1/TRBV3-2
d_gene: TRBD2

CDR3aa: CASSQAGTHQPGEKLFF
CDR3nt: TGCGCCAGCAGCCAAGCCGGGACACACCAACCGGGTGAAAAACTGTTTTTT
abundance: NA
j_gene: TRBJ1-4
v_gene: TRBV4-1
d_gene: NA

CDR3aa: CASSIGYEQYF
CDR3nt: TGTGCCAGTAGTATCGGGTACGAGCAGTACTTC
abundance: once
j_gene: TRBJ2-7
v_gene: TRBV19
d_gene: NA

CDR3aa: CASSLDRQGGTEAFF
CDR3nt: TGCGCCAGCAGCTTGGATCGCCAGGGAGGCACTGAAGCTTTCTTT
abundance: NA
j_gene: TRBJ1-1
v_gene: TRBV5-1
d_gene: NA

CDR3aa: CASSIRGPNNQPQHF
CDR3nt: TGTGCCAGTAGTATCAGGGGGCCTAACAATCAGCCCCAGCATTTT
abundance: NA
j_gene: TRBJ1-5
v_gene: TRBV19
d_gene: TRBD1

CDR3aa: CASNSGLAGVTDTQYF
CDR3nt: TGTGCCAGCAATTCGGGACTAGCGGGAGTAACAGATACGCAGTATTTT
abundance: NA
j_gene: TRBJ2-3
v_gene: TRBV2
d_gene: TRBD2

CDR3aa: CATSDPRTSGQETQYF
CDR3nt: TGTGCCACCAGTGATCCCAGGACTAGCGGCCAAGAGACCCAGTACTTC
abundance: NA
j_gene: TRBJ2-5
v_gene: TRBV24-1
d_gene: TRBD2

CDR3aa: CASSPSLRREAFF
CDR3nt: TGTGCCAGCAGCCCCTCCTTGCGGCGTGAAGCTTTCTTT
abundance: once
j_gene: TRBJ1-1
v_gene: TRBV3-1/TRBV3-2
d_gene: NA

CDR3aa: CASSELRYGYTF
CDR3nt: TGTGCCAGCAGTGAATTGAGGTATGGCTACACCTTC
abundance: NA
j_gene: TRBJ1-2
v_gene: TRBV25-1
d_gene: NA

CDR3aa: CASRRMEGTQYF
CDR3nt: TGTGCCAGCAGGCGCATGGAGGGGACCCAGTACTTC
abundance: NA
j_gene: TRBJ2-5
v_gene: TRBV5-4
d_gene: NA

CDR3aa: CASSLTRWGGTEAFF
CDR3nt: TGTGCCAGCAGTCTCACACGGTGGGGAGGCACTGAAGCTTTCTTT
abundance: NA
j_gene: TRBJ1-1
v_gene: TRBV27
d_gene: NA

CDR3aa: CASSEATGLPQHF
CDR3nt: TGTGCCAGCAGTGAAGCGACAGGCCTCCCCCAGCATTTT
abundance: NA
j_gene: TRBJ1-5
v_gene: TRBV6-1
d_gene: NA